This TCR beta chain emerged from a study of CD8+ T cells in alopecia areata (dated by TCRdb to the late 2010s). As for the study more broadly: The treated patients took part in an open-label pilot trial in which moderate-to-severe alopecia areata was treated with oral tofacitinib at 5 to 10 mg twice daily. Tofacitinib was administered for 6 to 18 months, and 6 months of follow-up off drug were then conducted to assess delayed response and recurrence. For the treated patients, the SALT score, which quantifies what percentage of scalp surface area is affected, served as the measure of disease severity. The study used high-throughput TCRbeta sequencing to examine T cell clonal expansion in alopecia areata, in both the C3H/HeJ mouse model and human patients. On the human side, TCRbeta sequencing was run on scalp tissue and on sorted CD4+ and CD8+ peripheral blood T cells from healthy controls and from alopecia areata patients with either patchy or totalis/universalis disease. Biopsies were taken from tofacitinib-treated patients at baseline and at 4 and 24 weeks of treatment, and a later scalp biopsy was taken in several of the tofacitinib-treated patients. Scalp clonality was compared among normal scalp (n=4), patchy alopecia areata scalp (n=8), and alopecia totalis/universalis scalp (n=8). RNA was extracted with the PAXgene miRNA kit for fixed scalp, the miRNeasy kit for PBMCs, and the RNeasy kit for mouse skin. TCRbeta CDR3 regions were amplified by immunoSEQ multiplex PCR using 35 Vbeta forward and 13 Jbeta reverse primers. What the research found in general, with its limitations: Many expanded lesional clones were found to persist in scalp and blood during tofacitinib treatment, and relapse after treatment cessation may be partly explained by this persistence. Unlike mouse skin, where gammadelta T cells dominate, normal human skin contains resident alphabeta T cells that get sequenced too, which complicates analysis of the scalp TCR repertoire. Shared TCR sequences between patients were less evident than in mice, which may be partly attributable to HLA diversity in the patient population. Lesional scalp, especially in alopecia totalis/universalis, showed higher clonality and more expanded CD8+ clones than normal scalp, suggesting antigenic drive. Because the treated cohort was small and included a single nonresponder, larger studies are needed to assess links between baseline CD8+ expansion and response. Tofacitinib significantly lowered scalp clonality and the number of expanded CD8+ clones among the top 100 scalp clones.

As regards this clone: The antigen this receptor binds is unknown. Base qualities are missing; no much larger clone stands one base away.

The time point tag for this specimen amounts to: roughly 26 weeks on oral tofacitinib. Interpreted using the paper, the treatment or condition label stands for: oral pan-JAK inhibitor, 5-10 mg twice daily. Lesional scalp punch biopsies and peripheral blood were collected from alopecia areata patients. After PBMCs were isolated by density centrifugation and stained for CD3, CD4 and CD8, a FACSAria was used to sort CD4+ and CD8+ T cells. The library was built by means of the immunoSEQ multiplex PCR assay. RNA was extracted from all samples and reverse transcribed into cDNA as template for TCR sequencing. First-strand cDNA was synthesized with SuperScript III using a 2:1 mix of oligo-dT and random hexamers. A synthetic immune receptor repertoire was used to measure amplification bias, and any remaining bias was corrected computationally. In the paper's pipeline: Raw reads were preprocessed for error removal, and CDR3 was defined according to IMGT conventions as running from the conserved cysteine to phenylalanine. Clonality was calculated as 1 minus Shannon entropy normalized by log2 of the number of productive unique TCRs. Whether each scalp clone was CD4 or CD8 was inferred by checking scalp TCRbeta sequences against the CD4 and CD8 repertoires from sorted blood. Sourced from immuneACCESS, this table was stored by TCRdb with only in-frame sequences that have V and J called. A share of the clones is absent; for the studies checked, an unresolved V gene accounts for under half, and the remainder has no known explanation. Clone size and V and J calls were adopted from that table, with D and trimming inferred from the DNA. The sample table lists about 290,000 clones, 55% to 70% of them with a count of one. Under 2% of the sample lies in the top ten.

The TCR was taken from a human donor with alopecia areata. Sequences were derived from CD4+ T cells sorted from blood, sampled at week 24, from a patient treated with tofacitinib.

This receptor has the CDR3 CSYWTYRSSQYF. The DNA sequence reads TGCAGCTACTGGACGTACCGAAGTTCCCAGTACTTC. The chain is assembled from TRBV29-1 and TRBJ2-5; the D gene cannot be named for sure. From a lookup of the germline V gene, CDR1 and CDR2 are SQVTM and ANQGSEA. Deletion took 8 bases off V and 9 bases off J, with a span of 19 bases between the germline ends. From the cysteine through the phenylalanine, the CDR3 covers 12 amino acids. Only the CDR3 portion is preserved as DNA: 36 bases, with reading frame beginning at the first base.